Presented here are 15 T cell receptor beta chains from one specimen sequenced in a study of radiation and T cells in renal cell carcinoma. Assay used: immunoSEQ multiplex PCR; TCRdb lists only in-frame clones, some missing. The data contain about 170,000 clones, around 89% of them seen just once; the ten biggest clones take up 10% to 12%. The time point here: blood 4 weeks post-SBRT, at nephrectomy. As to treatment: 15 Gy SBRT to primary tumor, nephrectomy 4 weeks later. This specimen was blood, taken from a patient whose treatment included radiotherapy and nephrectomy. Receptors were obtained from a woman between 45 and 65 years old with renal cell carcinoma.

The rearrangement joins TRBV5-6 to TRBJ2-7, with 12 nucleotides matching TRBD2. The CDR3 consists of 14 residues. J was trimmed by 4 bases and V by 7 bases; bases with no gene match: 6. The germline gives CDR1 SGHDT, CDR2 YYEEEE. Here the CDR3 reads CASRLGLAGYEQYF. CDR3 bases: TGTGCCAGCCGATTAGGACTAGCGGGGTACGAGCAGTACTTC.

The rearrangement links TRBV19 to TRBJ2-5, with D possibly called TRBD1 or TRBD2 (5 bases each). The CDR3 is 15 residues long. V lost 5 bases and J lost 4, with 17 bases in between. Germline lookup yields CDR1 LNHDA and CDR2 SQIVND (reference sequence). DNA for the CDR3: TGTGCCAGTAGTCCCGCCCGTAGTGGGGGAGAGACCCAGTACTTC. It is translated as CASSPARSGGETQYF.

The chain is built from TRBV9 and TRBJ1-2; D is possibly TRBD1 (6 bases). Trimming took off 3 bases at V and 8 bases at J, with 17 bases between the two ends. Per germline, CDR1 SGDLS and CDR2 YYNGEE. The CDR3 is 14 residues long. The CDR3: CASSARDTEWGYTF. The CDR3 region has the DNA TGTGCCAGCAGCGCCCGGGACACGGAATGGGGCTACACCTTC. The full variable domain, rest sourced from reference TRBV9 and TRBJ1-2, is DSGVTQTPKHLITATGQRVTLRCSPRSGDLSVYWYQQSLDQGLQFLIQYYNGEERAKGNILERFSAQQFPDLHSELNLSSLELGDSALYFCASSARDTEWGYTFGSGTRLTVV.

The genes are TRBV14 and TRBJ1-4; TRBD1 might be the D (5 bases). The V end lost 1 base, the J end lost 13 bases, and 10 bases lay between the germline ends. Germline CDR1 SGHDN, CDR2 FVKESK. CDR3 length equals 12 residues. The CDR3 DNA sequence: TGTGCCAGCAGCCAAGGCAACGGGGGACTGTTTTTT. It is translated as CASSQGNGGLFF. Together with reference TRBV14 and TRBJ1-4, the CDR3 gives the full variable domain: EAGVTQFPSHSVIEKGQTVTLRCDPISGHDNLYWYRRVMGKEIKFLLHFVKESKQDESGMPNNRFLAERTGGTYSTLKVQPAELEDSGVYFCASSQGNGGLFFGSGTQLSVL.

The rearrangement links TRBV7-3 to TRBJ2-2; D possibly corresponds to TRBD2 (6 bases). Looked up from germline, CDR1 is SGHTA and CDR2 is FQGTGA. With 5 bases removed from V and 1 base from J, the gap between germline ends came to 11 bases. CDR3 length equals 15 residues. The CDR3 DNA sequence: TGTGCCAGCAGCCGGGACTCTCTGAACACCGGGGAGCTGTTTTTT. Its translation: CASSRDSLNTGELFF.

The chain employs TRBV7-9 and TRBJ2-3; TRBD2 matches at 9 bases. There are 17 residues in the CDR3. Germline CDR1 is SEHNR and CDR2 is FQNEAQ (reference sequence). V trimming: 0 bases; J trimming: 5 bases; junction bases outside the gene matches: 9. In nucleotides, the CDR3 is TGTGCCAGCAGCTTAGCGGGACGGCGGGGGGGCGGAGATACGCAGTATTTT. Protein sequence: CASSLAGRRGGGDTQYF.

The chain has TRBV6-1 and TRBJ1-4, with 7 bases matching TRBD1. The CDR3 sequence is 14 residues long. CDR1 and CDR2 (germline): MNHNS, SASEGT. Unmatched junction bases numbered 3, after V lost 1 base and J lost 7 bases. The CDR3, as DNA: TGTGCCAGCAGTGAAGAGTGGGACAGTGAAAAACTGTTTTTT. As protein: CASSEEWDSEKLFF.

The CDR3: CASSLNRRQGLRETQYF. The DNA for the CDR3 is TGTGCCAGCAGCCTAAACCGCAGACAGGGGCTTAGGGAGACCCAGTACTTC. V and J are TRBV7-8 and TRBJ2-5; 8 bases match TRBD1. The CDR3 is 17 amino acids. Per germline, CDR1 SGHVS and CDR2 FQNEAQ. The junction had 16 bases not matched to a gene; V was cut back by 5 bases and J by 5 bases. Complete variable domain (other parts from reference TRBV7-8 and TRBJ2-5): GAGVSQSPRYKVAKRGQDVALRCDPISGHVSLFWYQQALGQGPEFLTYFQNEAQLDKSGLPSDRFFAERPEGSVSTLKIQRTQQEDSAVYLCASSLNRRQGLRETQYFGPGTRLLVL.

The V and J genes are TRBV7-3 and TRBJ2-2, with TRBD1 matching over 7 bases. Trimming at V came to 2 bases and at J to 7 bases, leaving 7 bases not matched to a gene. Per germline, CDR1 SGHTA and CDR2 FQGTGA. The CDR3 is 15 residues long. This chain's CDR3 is CASSLSPGGFGELFF. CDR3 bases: TGTGCCAGCAGCTTATCCCCAGGGGGTTTCGGGGAGCTGTTTTTT. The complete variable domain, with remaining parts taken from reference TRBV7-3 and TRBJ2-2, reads GAGVSQTPSNKVTEKGKYVELRCDPISGHTALYWYRQSLGQGPEFLIYFQGTGAADDSGLPNDRFFAVRPEGSVSTLKIQRTERGDSAVYLCASSLSPGGFGELFFGEGSRLTVL.

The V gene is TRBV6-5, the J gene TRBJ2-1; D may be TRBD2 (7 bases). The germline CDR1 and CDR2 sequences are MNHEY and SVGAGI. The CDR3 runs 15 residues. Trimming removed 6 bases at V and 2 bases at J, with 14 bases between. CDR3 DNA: TGTGCCAGCAGGGGACCCGGGGGGCCCTACAATGAGCAGTTCTTC. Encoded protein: CASRGPGGPYNEQFF.

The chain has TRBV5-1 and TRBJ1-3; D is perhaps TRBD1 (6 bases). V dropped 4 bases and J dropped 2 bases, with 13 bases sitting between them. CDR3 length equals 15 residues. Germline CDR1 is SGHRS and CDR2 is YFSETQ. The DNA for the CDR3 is TGCGCCAGCAGCGCGGGACAAGGGACTGGAAACACCATATATTTT. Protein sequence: CASSAGQGTGNTIYF.

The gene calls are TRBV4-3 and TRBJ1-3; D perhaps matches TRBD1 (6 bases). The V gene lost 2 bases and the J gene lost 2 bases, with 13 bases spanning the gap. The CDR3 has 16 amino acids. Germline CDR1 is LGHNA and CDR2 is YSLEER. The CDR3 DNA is TGCGCCAGCAGCCAAACCCAGGGGACGACTGGAAACACCATATATTTT. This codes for CASSQTQGTTGNTIYF.

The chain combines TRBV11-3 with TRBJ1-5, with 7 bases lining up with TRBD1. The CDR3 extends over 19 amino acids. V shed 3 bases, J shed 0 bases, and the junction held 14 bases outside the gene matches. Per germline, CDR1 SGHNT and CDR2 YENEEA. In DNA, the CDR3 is TGTGCCAGCAGCTTGGGCGGAGACAGGGATCCTTATAGCAATCAGCCCCAGCATTTT. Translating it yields CASSLGGDRDPYSNQPQHF.

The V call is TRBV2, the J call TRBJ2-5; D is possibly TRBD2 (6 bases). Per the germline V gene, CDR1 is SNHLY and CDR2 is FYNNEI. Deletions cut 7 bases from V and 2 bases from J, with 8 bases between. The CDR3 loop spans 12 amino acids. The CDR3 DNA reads TGTGCCAGCACTAGCGTTCAAGAGACCCAGTACTTC. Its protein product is CASTSVQETQYF.

CDR3 loop: CASSLGQGDEQYF. The DNA for the CDR3 is TGTGCCAGCAGCTTAGGCCAGGGGGACGAGCAGTACTTC. The genes are TRBV7-8 and TRBJ2-7, with 7 bases lining up with TRBD1. The trim removed 1 base at V and 5 bases at J, leaving 2 bases unmatched. Germline V gives CDR1 SGHVS, CDR2 FQNEAQ. The CDR3 runs to 13 residues. The whole variable domain, filled in from reference TRBV7-8 and TRBJ2-7, reads GAGVSQSPRYKVAKRGQDVALRCDPISGHVSLFWYQQALGQGPEFLTYFQNEAQLDKSGLPSDRFFAERPEGSVSTLKIQRTQQEDSAVYLCASSLGQGDEQYFGPGTRLTVT.